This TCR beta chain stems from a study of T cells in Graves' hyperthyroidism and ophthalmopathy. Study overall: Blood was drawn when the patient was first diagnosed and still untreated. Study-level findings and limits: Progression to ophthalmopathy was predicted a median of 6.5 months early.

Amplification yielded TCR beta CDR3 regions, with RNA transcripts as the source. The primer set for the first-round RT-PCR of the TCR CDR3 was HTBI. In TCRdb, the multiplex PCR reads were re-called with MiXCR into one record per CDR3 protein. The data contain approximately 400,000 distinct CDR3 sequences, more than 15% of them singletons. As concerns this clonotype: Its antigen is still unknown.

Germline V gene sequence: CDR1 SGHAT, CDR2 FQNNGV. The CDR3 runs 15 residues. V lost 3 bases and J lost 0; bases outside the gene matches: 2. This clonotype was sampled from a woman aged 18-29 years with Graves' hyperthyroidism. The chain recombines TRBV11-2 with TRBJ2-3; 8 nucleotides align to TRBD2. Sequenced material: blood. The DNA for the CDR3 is TGTGCCAGCAGCTTTAGCGGGATGAGCACAGATACGCAGTATTTT. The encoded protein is CASSFSGMSTDTQYF. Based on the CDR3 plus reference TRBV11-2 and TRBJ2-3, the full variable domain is EAGVAQSPRYKIIEKRQSVAFWCNPISGHATLYWYQQILGQGPKLLIQFQNNGVVDDSQLPKDRFSAERLKGVDSTLKIQPAKLEDSAVYLCASSFSGMSTDTQYFGPGTRLTVL.